This is a list of T cell receptor beta chains from one sample in a study of cytomegalovirus exposure and HLA in healthy donors. Here immunoSEQ multiplex PCR was the method, and the copy in TCRdb shows in-frame clones only, minus some. The sample lists about 160,000 clones, roughly four fifths occurring once. Sequences were obtained from PBMCs. All receptors derive from a male donor in good health and CMV-seropositive. The CDR3 runs from the conserved cysteine through the conserved F or W. The D gene is left open where the match is weak. The size of a clone is reported for some rows only, either as once, few or many, or as a class for expanded clones.

j_call | d_call | v_call | clone_size | cdr3_nt | cdr3_aa
TRBJ1-4 | NA | TRBV6-6 | NA | TGTGCCAGTAGCTGGACGGGGGAAAAACTGTTTTTT | CASSWTGEKLFF
TRBJ2-7 | NA | TRBV18 | NA | TGTGCCAGCTCAAGGGGGGGTTCCTACGAGCAGTACTTC | CASSRGGSYEQYF
TRBJ2-7 | TRBD1 | TRBV9 | NA | TGTGCCAGCAGCGTTTCGGGGGACAGGGGATACGAGCAGTACTTC | CASSVSGDRGYEQYF
TRBJ2-7 | NA | TRBV5-6 | NA | TGTGCCAGCAGCTTATCGGGGTTACCCTACGAGCAGTACTTC | CASSLSGLPYEQYF
TRBJ1-1 | NA | TRBV6-5 | once | TGTGCCAGCAGCCTCGGACAGAACACTGAAGCTTTCTTT | CASSLGQNTEAFF
TRBJ1-3 | NA | TRBV5-1 | few | TGCGCCAGCAGCCCAGTGGCCAGGCCTCTCTCTGGAAACACCATATATTTT | CASSPVARPLSGNTIYF
TRBJ1-1 | NA | TRBV7-2 | few | TGTGCCATAAAGAGGACAGTCCTCACTGAAGCTTTCTTT | CAIKRTVLTEAFF
TRBJ2-1 | TRBD1 | TRBV11-2 | NA | TGTGCCAGCAGACCGACCGGGACAGCACCCTACAATGAGCAGTTCTTC | CASRPTGTAPYNEQFF
TRBJ1-3 | NA | TRBV5-1 | NA | TGCGCCAGCAGTACCAGTGGCTCTGGAAACACCATATATTTT | CASSTSGSGNTIYF
TRBJ2-7 | TRBD1 | TRBV13 | few | TGTGCCAGCAGCTTTGGACAGGGGGCCAACGAGCAGTACTTC | CASSFGQGANEQYF
TRBJ2-4 | TRBD2 | TRBV11-2 | NA | TGTGCCAGCAGCCGAACGGCGGGGGGAAACAAAAACATTCAGTACTTC | CASSRTAGGNKNIQYF
TRBJ2-1 | NA | TRBV25-1 | NA | TGTGCCAGCAGTGAATATGGCTCCACCGGGAGTGGGCAGTTCTTC | CASSEYGSTGSGQFF
TRBJ2-3 | TRBD2 | TRBV11-2 | NA | TGTGCCAGCGGCAAAGGACTAGGAAGGACAGATACGCAGTATTTT | CASGKGLGRTDTQYF
TRBJ2-7 | TRBD1 | TRBV11-2 | NA | TGTGCCAGCAGCGCAGACAGGGGTCAGGAGCAGTACTTC | CASSADRGQEQYF
TRBJ1-4 | NA | TRBV11-2 | NA | TGTGCCAGCAGCTTCCAGGGATGGGAAAAACTGTTTTTT | CASSFQGWEKLFF
TRBJ2-2 | NA | TRBV7-2 | NA | TGTGCCAGCAGCTTAATGGAGGGCGGGGAGCTGTTTTTT | CASSLMEGGELFF
TRBJ1-2 | TRBD1 | TRBV7-6 | NA | TGTGCCAGCAGCTTCCTAGGGGGCGGCTACACCTTC | CASSFLGGGYTF
TRBJ2-7 | NA | TRBV5-4 | NA | TGTGCCAGCAGCTCCCCAGAAGCGGGCGAGCAGTACTTC | CASSSPEAGEQYF
TRBJ1-6 | NA | TRBV6-1 | few | TGTGCCAGCAGTGTAAAACAGGGTGGCACACCCCTCCACTTT | CASSVKQGGTPLHF
TRBJ1-3 | NA | TRBV18 | NA | TGTGCCAGCTCACCACCGGAGAGCTCTGGAAACACCATATATTTT | CASSPPESSGNTIYF
TRBJ2-5 | TRBD2 | TRBV15 | NA | TGTGCCACCAGCAGGGCGACTAGCCTCGGGGAGACCCAGTACTTC | CATSRATSLGETQYF
TRBJ2-2 | TRBD2 | TRBV19 | NA | TGTGCCAGTAGTATAAGACTAGCGGGAGGGCCAACCGGGGAGCTGTTTTTT | CASSIRLAGGPTGELFF
TRBJ2-7 | TRBD1 | TRBV5-1 | NA | TGCGCCAGCAGCCGGACAGGTAGCTCCTACGAGCAGTACTTC | CASSRTGSSYEQYF
TRBJ2-7 | NA | TRBV4-1 | NA | TGCGCCAGCTCTGCAGGGTTCTCCTACGAGCAGTACTTC | CASSAGFSYEQYF
TRBJ2-7 | NA | TRBV28 | NA | TGTGCCATCGCCTCGCTGAACAGAGATTTTTACGAGCAGTACTTC | CAIASLNRDFYEQYF
TRBJ2-7 | TRBD1 | TRBV6-5 | NA | TGTGCCAGCACCAGGGGGTCGAACTACGAGCAGTACTTC | CASTRGSNYEQYF
TRBJ2-5 | TRBD1 | TRBV30 | NA | TGTGCCTGGGCAGGGGGCTTAGGAGAGACCCAGTACTTC | CAWAGGLGETQYF
TRBJ2-2 | TRBD1 | TRBV30 | few | TGTGCCCGGACAAGACAGGGGGGCACCGGGGAGCTGTTTTTT | CARTRQGGTGELFF
TRBJ2-6 | TRBD2 | TRBV7-9 | NA | TGTGCCAGCAGCCGTAGCGGGAGGCAAAGCTCTGGGGCCAACGTCCTGACTTTC | CASSRSGRQSSGANVLTF
TRBJ1-5 | NA | TRBV4-3 | NA | TGCGCCAGCAGCCAAGACAGGGGTAATCAGCCCCAGCATTTT | CASSQDRGNQPQHF
TRBJ2-7 | TRBD2 | TRBV6-1 | NA | TGTGCCAGCAGTCCCGGACTAGCGGGGTACAACGAGCAGTACTTC | CASSPGLAGYNEQYF
TRBJ1-4 | NA | TRBV5-1 | NA | TGCGCCAGCAGCCAGTATACTAATGAAAAACTGTTTTTT | CASSQYTNEKLFF
TRBJ1-1 | TRBD1 | TRBV27 | NA | TGTGCCAGCAGTTTAGTAAGGACAGGGGGGGGGAACACTGAAGCTTTCTTT | CASSLVRTGGGNTEAFF
TRBJ1-2 | NA | TRBV5-1 | NA | TGCGCCAGCAGCGAAGTACAGGGTATCTATGGCTACACCTTC | CASSEVQGIYGYTF
TRBJ2-3 | TRBD2 | TRBV5-4 | NA | TGTGCCAGCATCCTGGGGACTAGTGTCACAGATACGCAGTATTTT | CASILGTSVTDTQYF
TRBJ2-7 | TRBD1 | TRBV5-6 | NA | TGTGCCAGCAGCTGGGACAGGTCCGAGCAGTACTTC | CASSWDRSEQYF
TRBJ2-1 | TRBD1 | TRBV4-1 | NA | TGCGCCAGCAGCCAAGTCGGACAGGGGGTCGGTGAGCAGTTCTTC | CASSQVGQGVGEQFF
TRBJ2-5 | NA | TRBV7-2 | once | TGTGCCAGCAGCTTAGAGCCTCTCGGGGGAGAGACCCAGTACTTC | CASSLEPLGGETQYF
TRBJ1-4 | TRBD1 | TRBV7-9 | few | TGTGCCATCCGGGACAGGGCTAATGAAAAACTGTTTTTT | CAIRDRANEKLFF
TRBJ1-4 | TRBD1 | TRBV7-8 | NA | TGTGCCAGCAGCTTACTCTCCGGGACAGGGGCGAAAGGGATGTTTTTT | CASSLLSGTGAKGMFF